This T cell receptor beta chain is drawn from a study of PD-1 blockade in classical Hodgkin lymphoma. In the study overall: Patients got intravenous nivolumab 3 mg/kg every 2 weeks. Study-wide points: Reported findings placed baseline TCR diversity lower in newly diagnosed patients (compared with healthy donors). The diversity seen at baseline in complete responders resembled that of newly diagnosed patients.

Profiling relied on immunoSEQ multiplex PCR, and the TCRdb table lists in-frame clones only, not all of them. The repertoire holds about 27,000 clones, around 70% seen once, with approximately 4% in the top ten. The sample's time point: cycle 4 day 1 (C4D1), after more than 5 weeks of nivolumab. All trial patients relapsed after autologous stem cell transplantation. This CDR3 has 15 residues. V lost 2 bases, J lost 0 bases, and 10 bases lay in between. Germline V gives CDR1 MDHEN, CDR2 SYDVKM. With regard to this clone: Its antigen is currently unknown.

The material was peripheral blood mononuclear cells (PBMCs), obtained before the fourth cycle of nivolumab. This chain joins TRBV28 and TRBJ1-2; D not certain. The receptor was isolated from a human donor with classical Hodgkin lymphoma. The CDR3: CASSLGYFPNYGYTF. The CDR3 nucleotides are TGTGCCAGCAGTTTAGGATACTTCCCTAACTATGGCTACACCTTC.